The 31 T cell receptor beta chains below come from one sample, sequenced in a study of PD-1 blockade in classical Hodgkin lymphoma. This table comes from immunoSEQ multiplex PCR, and its TCRdb copy is limited to in-frame clones, with some not included. The table records about 30,000 clones, about nine tenths of them present only once. The sample's time point: newly diagnosed, previously untreated cHL patient sample. Specimen: peripheral blood mononuclear cells (PBMCs). The receptors shown here come from a human donor with classical Hodgkin lymphoma.

The chain joins TRBV6-1 to TRBJ2-3; D remains ambiguous. In germline, CDR1 is MNHNS, CDR2 SASEGT. The CDR3 extends over 14 amino acids. The V end was cut by 4 bases, the J end by 2 bases, with 10 bases between. The CDR3 protein is CASSVGMATDTQYF. The CDR3, as DNA: TGTGCCAGCAGTGTAGGGATGGCCACAGATACGCAGTATTTT.

V is TRBV5-1 and J is TRBJ2-2; a weak D match, TRBD2 (5 bases). V was shortened by 0 bases and J by 5 bases, with 14 bases between the two germline ends. Germline lookup yields CDR1 SGHRS and CDR2 YFSETQ. The CDR3 spans 16 residues. This CDR3 is CASSLEASLETGELFF. CDR3 sequence (DNA): TGCGCCAGCAGCTTGGAGGCTAGCCTAGAGACCGGGGAGCTGTTTTTT.

Worth noting for this clone: Other DNA sequences in this specimen translate into the identical CDR3. The chain joins TRBV5-1 to TRBJ2-7; tentative D call: TRBD1 (6 bases). CDR1 is SGHRS and CDR2 is YFSETQ in the germline V gene. CDR3 length equals 15 residues. Trimming took 0 bases from V and 2 from J, leaving 12 bases between them. The CDR3 DNA reads TGCGCCAGCAGCTTGGCCACAGGGCTGGCCTACGAGCAGTACTTC. Translation gives CASSLATGLAYEQYF.

The chain uses TRBV16 and TRBJ2-3; the D gene is possibly TRBD2 (5 bases). Deletions cut 0 bases from V and 3 bases from J, with 10 bases between. This CDR3 contains 15 residues. Germline CDR1 and CDR2: KGHSY and FQNENV. In nucleotides, the CDR3 is TGTGCCAGCAGCCAATCCCACGGGGAGACAGATACGCAGTATTTT. It translates to CASSQSHGETDTQYF.

The V call is TRBV7-9, the J call TRBJ2-5; 7 bases are a match to TRBD1. CDR1 SEHNR and CDR2 FQNEAQ come from the germline V gene (reference sequence). The CDR3 is made up of 16 amino acids. V lost 1 base to trimming and J lost 2 bases; unmatched junction nucleotides: 7. The CDR3: CASSLGSGTAQETQYF. CDR3 sequence (DNA): TGTGCCAGCAGCTTAGGATCTGGGACAGCACAAGAGACCCAGTACTTC. The full variable domain, completed using reference TRBV7-9 and TRBJ2-5, is DTGVSQNPRHKITKRGQNVTFRCDPISEHNRLYWYRQTLGQGPEFLTYFQNEAQLEKSRLLSDRFSAERPKGSFSTLEIQRTEQGDSAMYLCASSLGSGTAQETQYFGPGTRLLVL.

The rearrangement joins TRBV4-3 to TRBJ2-5; D is perhaps TRBD1 or TRBD2 (5 bases each). Germline CDR1 and CDR2: LGHNA and YSLEER. Trimming stripped 2 bases from V and 4 bases from J, with 11 bases between. The CDR3 is made up of 14 amino acids. DNA of the CDR3: TGCGCCAGCAGCCAATGGGCAGGGACAGAGACCCAGTACTTC. Its protein is CASSQWAGTETQYF.

A remark on this clone: Because the CDR3 is missing its conserved closing phenylalanine or tryptophan, this is likely a read error. This chain links TRBV19 with TRBJ2-7; no firm D call. CDR3 size: 18 residues. The V end was cut by 1 base, the J end by 6 bases, with 25 bases between. Looked up from germline, CDR1 is LNHDA and CDR2 is SQIVND (reference sequence). The DNA for the CDR3 is TGTGCCAGTAGTATAGTAATTTCCAGGACGCGTCACGGCTCCGAGCAGTACCTC. It yields the protein CASSIVISRTRHGSEQYL.

J is TRBJ1-6 and V is TRBV6-5; D may be TRBD1 (6 bases). CDR3 length: 16 amino acids. Germline loops: CDR1 MNHEY, CDR2 SVGAGI. Between the trimmed V and J ends, which lost 3 bases and 2 bases, there was a span of 11 bases. CDR3 loop: CASSYSGATYNSPLHF. CDR3 bases: TGTGCCAGCAGTTATTCGGGGGCTACCTATAATTCACCCCTCCACTTT.

The chain employs TRBV29-1 and TRBJ1-2; 10 positions match TRBD1. The CDR3 has 14 residues. The V segment lost 6 bases and the J segment 5 bases; nucleotides outside the gene matches: 9. The germline V gene has CDR1 SQVTM and CDR2 ANQGSEA. This CDR3 is CSVETGGIGYGYTF. Here the CDR3 DNA reads TGCAGCGTGGAGACAGGGGGCATTGGGTATGGCTACACCTTC.

The chain carries TRBV11-3 and TRBJ2-7; D gene uncertain. In germline, CDR1 is SGHNT, CDR2 YENEEA. The length of the CDR3 is 13 residues. Trimming took off 5 bases at V and 13 bases at J, with 21 bases between the two ends. CDR3 sequence reads: CASSESHRANIYF. The DNA of the CDR3 is TGTGCCAGCAGCGAATCCCACAGAGCCAACATTTACTTC.

V is TRBV9 and J is TRBJ2-4, with TRBD2 matching 11 bases. The germline gives CDR1 SGDLS, CDR2 YYNGEE. This CDR3 comprises 14 residues. The junction had 2 bases not matched to a gene; V was cut back by 4 bases and J by 5 bases. CDR3 region: CASSTSGSQNIQYF. CDR3 bases: TGTGCCAGCAGCACTAGCGGGAGCCAAAACATTCAGTACTTC.

The chain combines TRBV28 with TRBJ2-2; D ambiguous. This CDR3 spans 12 amino acids. Deletions cut 5 bases from V and 4 bases from J, with 5 bases between. Germline CDR1 is MDHEN and CDR2 is SYDVKM. For the CDR3, the DNA is TGTGCCAGCAGTCGAGCCACCGGGGAGCTGTTTTTT. Its translation is CASSRATGELFF.

The V and J genes are TRBV4-1 and TRBJ2-7; tentative D call: TRBD2 (6 bases). Germline V gene lookup returns CDR1 MGHRA and CDR2 YSYEKL. The CDR3 has 17 residues. V lost 0 bases to trimming and J lost 0 bases, with 15 bases between them. The CDR3 region is CASSQDLAGSNSYEQYF. CDR3 in DNA: TGCGCCAGCAGCCAAGATCTGGCGGGGTCTAACTCCTACGAGCAGTACTTC.

The gene calls are TRBV6-5 and TRBJ2-1, with D hard to call. The V and J ends lost 0 bases and 2 bases respectively, with 5 bases between them. Per the germline V gene, CDR1 is MNHEY and CDR2 is SVGAGI. The CDR3 spans 14 residues. The CDR3: CASSYSGAYNEQFF. CDR3 DNA sequence: TGTGCCAGCAGTTACTCTGGGGCCTACAATGAGCAGTTCTTC.

This chain links TRBV5-1 with TRBJ2-6; D not resolved. This CDR3 has 15 residues. Germline-derived CDR1 and CDR2 are SGHRS and YFSETQ. V was cut by 0 bases and J by 0 bases, with 4 bases left in between. CDR3 sequence reads: CASSLGSSGANVLTF. CDR3 coding DNA: TGCGCCAGCAGCTTGGGGTCCTCTGGGGCCAACGTCCTGACTTTC.

The chain links TRBV7-6 to TRBJ1-4; 9 bases align to TRBD1. The CDR3 is 16 amino acids. The junction had 9 bases not matched to a gene; V was cut back by 3 bases and J by 7 bases. CDR1 and CDR2 from the germline V gene are SGHVS and FNYEAQ. CDR3 loop: CASSLAPGQGFEKLFF. CDR3 coding DNA: TGTGCCAGCAGCTTGGCACCGGGACAGGGCTTTGAAAAACTGTTTTTT. Full variable domain (rest looked up from reference TRBV7-6 and TRBJ1-4): GAGVSQSPRYKVTKRGQDVALRCDPISGHVSLYWYRQALGQGPEFLTYFNYEAQQDKSGLPNDRFSAERPEGSISTLTIQRTEQRDSAMYRCASSLAPGQGFEKLFFGSGTQLSVL.

This clone came up once. J is TRBJ1-2 and V is TRBV2; D gene unclear. Germline V gene data show CDR1 as SNHLY and CDR2 as FYNNEI. This CDR3 contains 15 residues. Trimming cost V 6 bases and J 0 bases, with 14 bases left between them. The CDR3: CASRVSLGSNYGYTF. Written as DNA, the CDR3 is TGTGCCAGCAGGGTCAGTCTGGGGTCTAACTATGGCTACACCTTC.

V is TRBV6-5 and J is TRBJ2-7, with 7 bases lining up with TRBD1. The CDR3 has 14 amino acids. Germline V gene data show CDR1 as MNHEY and CDR2 as SVGAGI. The junction had 7 bases not matched to a gene; V was cut back by 5 bases and J by 3 bases. The CDR3 DNA reads TGTGCCAGCAGTCAGAGACAGGGCCACTACGAGCAGTACTTC. It encodes CASSQRQGHYEQYF.

V usage is TRBV11-2 and J usage is TRBJ2-3; D gene unclear. The germline gives CDR1 SGHAT, CDR2 FQNNGV. Trimming cost V 0 bases and J 2 bases, with 0 bases left between them. This CDR3 contains 12 residues. CDR3 coding DNA: TGTGCCAGCAGCTTAGACACAGATACGCAGTATTTT. The encoded protein is CASSLDTDTQYF.

V gene TRBV28 combines with J gene TRBJ2-1, with a weak D call TRBD2 (6 bases). Germline V gene data show CDR1 as MDHEN and CDR2 as SYDVKM. Trimming took 5 bases from V and 2 from J, leaving 13 bases between them. This CDR3 is 15 amino acids long. CDR3: CASSQAGPTYNEQFF. CDR3 DNA: TGTGCCAGCAGTCAAGCGGGTCCCACCTACAATGAGCAGTTCTTC. Full variable domain (rest looked up from reference TRBV28 and TRBJ2-1): DVKVTQSSRYLVKRTGEKVFLECVQDMDHENMFWYRQDPGLGLRLIYFSYDVKMKEKGDIPEGYSVSREKKERFSLILESASTNQTSMYLCASSQAGPTYNEQFFGPGTRLTVL.

In this sample, this clone turned up once. The CDR3 loop is CASSWAGVDGYTF. CDR3 bases: TGTGCCAGCAGCTGGGCGGGGGTCGATGGCTACACCTTC. This rearrangement joins TRBV7-2 to TRBJ1-2; weak D call: TRBD1 (5 bases). CDR3 size: 13 residues. Germline-derived CDR1 and CDR2 are SGHTA and FQGNSA. Trimming cost V 4 bases and J 6 bases, with 12 bases left between them.

The V gene is TRBV5-4, the J gene TRBJ1-5; D gene unclear. This CDR3 is built from 13 residues. The V gene's germline CDR1 is SGHNT and CDR2 YYREEE (reference sequence). V was shortened by 0 bases and J by 7 bases, with 8 bases between the two germline ends. CDR3 in amino acids: CASSLAVGQPQHF. The CDR3 region has the DNA TGTGCCAGCAGCTTGGCGGTGGGGCAGCCCCAGCATTTT.

The gene calls are TRBV5-1 and TRBJ2-5; possible D gene TRBD2, 5 bases. Germline-derived CDR1 and CDR2 are SGHRS and YFSETQ. This CDR3 comprises 15 residues. V lost 0 bases and J 5 bases, leaving 14 bases between the germline ends. CDR3 DNA: TGCGCCAGCAGCTTGGCGGAGGCTAGCCGGGAGACCCAGTACTTC. The encoded protein is CASSLAEASRETQYF. Complete variable domain (other parts from reference TRBV5-1 and TRBJ2-5): KAGVTQTPRYLIKTRGQQVTLSCSPISGHRSVSWYQQTPGQGLQFLFEYFSETQRNKGNFPGRFSGRQFSNSRSEMNVSTLELGDSALYLCASSLAEASRETQYFGPGTRLLVL.

This rearrangement joins TRBV11-3 to TRBJ2-5, with 8 nucleotides matching TRBD1. Trimming at V came to 0 bases and at J to 5 bases, leaving 8 bases not matched to a gene. Germline values: CDR1 SGHNT, CDR2 YENEEA. The CDR3 runs to 16 residues. CDR3 amino acids: CASSLDHGQGVETQYF. CDR3 DNA sequence: TGTGCCAGCAGCTTAGATCACGGACAGGGAGTGGAGACCCAGTACTTC.

The chain has TRBV11-3 and TRBJ1-2, with D unclear. The length of the CDR3 is 13 residues. V was cut by 3 bases and J by 2 bases, with 7 bases left in between. Germline CDR1 reads SGHNT; CDR2 reads YENEEA. CDR3 in DNA: TGTGCCAGCAGCTTGTCCGGGAACTATGGCTACACCTTC. Its translation: CASSLSGNYGYTF.

The rearrangement links TRBV5-1 to TRBJ2-1; no firm D call. Trimming stripped 0 bases from V and 1 base from J, with 8 bases between. The CDR3 has 15 amino acids. Germline-derived CDR1 and CDR2 are SGHRS and YFSETQ. CDR3 sequence (DNA): TGCGCCAGCAGCTTGGACGAAGGGTCCTACAATGAGCAGTTCTTC. This codes for CASSLDEGSYNEQFF. The full variable domain, in which reference TRBV5-1 and TRBJ2-1 provide the parts outside the CDR3, is KAGVTQTPRYLIKTRGQQVTLSCSPISGHRSVSWYQQTPGQGLQFLFEYFSETQRNKGNFPGRFSGRQFSNSRSEMNVSTLELGDSALYLCASSLDEGSYNEQFFGPGTRLTVL.

The chain uses TRBV6-1 and TRBJ2-1; D assignment may be TRBD1 or TRBD2 (5 bases each). The V gene lost 6 bases and the J gene lost 5 bases, with 14 bases spanning the gap. Germline V gene data show CDR1 as MNHNS and CDR2 as SASEGT. The CDR3 covers 14 residues. The CDR3 reads CASRLTGAHNEQFF. Written as DNA, the CDR3 is TGTGCCAGCAGACTCACCGGGGCCCACAATGAGCAGTTCTTC.

V gene TRBV18 combines with J gene TRBJ2-7, with D possibly matching TRBD1 (6 bases). Trimming removed 6 bases from V and 2 bases from J, with 20 bases in between. Germline V gives CDR1 KGHSH, CDR2 LQKENI. This CDR3 is built from 16 residues. In DNA form, the CDR3 reads TGTGCCAGCTCCCCAGGGGCGGGCCAGGGCACCTACGAGCAGTACTTC. Amino acids: CASSPGAGQGTYEQYF.

The genes are TRBV5-4 and TRBJ2-5; no clear D. This CDR3 spans 14 amino acids. Germline V gives CDR1 SGHNT, CDR2 YYREEE (reference sequence). Trimming shortened V by 0 bases and J by 6 bases, and 12 bases separated the two germline ends. In DNA form, the CDR3 reads TGTGCCAGCAGCTTGGGGTTAGATAAGAAGACCCAGTACTTC. Its translation: CASSLGLDKKTQYF.

The genes are TRBV10-3 and TRBJ2-7; TRBD2 aligns across 9 bases. The length of the CDR3 is 14 residues. Trimming cost V 5 bases and J 3 bases; bases outside gene matches: 5. Germline CDR1 and CDR2: ENHRY and SYGVKD. CDR3 in DNA: TGTGCCATCAGTTCCGGGACTAGCTTCTACGAGCAGTACTTC. Protein: CAISSGTSFYEQYF.

The chain links TRBV28 to TRBJ1-1, with D uncertain. The CDR3 runs to 12 residues. Germline V lookup: CDR1 MDHEN, CDR2 SYDVKM. V shed 2 bases and J shed 6 bases, with 7 bases lying between them. CDR3 nucleotides: TGTGCCAGCAGTTTAAGTTGGCCTGAAGCTTTCTTT. It is translated as CASSLSWPEAFF.